The present T cell receptor beta chain was sequenced within a study of identifying expanded T cells in peripheral blood (dated by TCRdb to the late 2010s). Study-wide context: Technical replicates were generated by sequencing separate aliquots of the same genomic DNA pool, with four replicates compared pairwise. Study-level results and caveats: The beta-binomial model significantly reduced the number of clones called differentially abundant and the false-positive rate across all healthy-donor time intervals. The binomial model flagged around 1.1 differentially abundant clones between technical replicates, compared with 15 to 17 over roughly 2 weeks and 19 over around four weeks. The authors expected that over much longer intervals, such as months to years, biological variance in healthy repertoires might increase even further. Across all healthy donors, variance in clone template counts between approximately two-week samples was found to increase significantly with total template count.

CDR1 SGDLS and CDR2 YYNGEE were looked up in the germline V gene. V ends up 3 bases short and J 8 bases short, with an unmatched junction base count of 4. The CDR3 runs 15 amino acids, cysteine and phenylalanine included. The CDR3 DNA has 45 bases and is translated from base 1. Details on this clone: Its antigen remains unidentified. The sample holds no much larger clone one base away, and base qualities are not on file.

During the collection period, no infections or other immune events were recorded for the healthy donors. Time-dependent variance in a beta-binomial model of T-cell clone differential abundance was calibrated using healthy-donor blood repertoires as a training cohort. The training cohort included 10 or so healthy donors, of whom 3 were female and 7 were male. Donor ages ranged from about 29 to 70 years, with an average of about 40 years. Whole blood from each healthy donor was obtained from a commercial supplier and was collected at three time points two to three weeks apart. For immunosequencing, genomic DNA was extracted from whole blood that had not been sorted. TCRbeta CDR3 regions were profiled with the immunoSEQ Assay using bias-controlled multiplex PCR amplification of genomic DNA. The paper's data handling went like this. To quantify the absolute abundance of each unique TCRbeta CDR3 region, the sequences were collapsed and filtered. Two models were used to test differential abundance: a binomial model (Fisher-equivalent) and a beta-binomial model that adds time-dependent variance fitted from healthy donors. Clones with fewer than 5 combined templates were removed, and differential abundance was called for clones with a Benjamini-Hochberg FDR below 0.01. Beta-binomial variance was modeled as a function of total template count across the two samples using the form v = (b*log(k)+a)^2. TCRdb took over this immuneACCESS table, retaining in-frame rearrangements with V and J assigned. Such tables are incomplete; in checked studies, under half of the missing clones stem from an unresolved V gene, and the remainder is unexplained. The D gene and trimming were derived from the DNA, and the V and J assignments and clone size from that table. The sample includes around 91,000 clones, with approximately 88% observed a single time. Under 4.5% of the sample is held by the ten biggest clonotypes.

The sequencing input was blood. This chain joins TRBV9 to TRBJ2-4; 14 of the junction bases match TRBD2. The TCR sequence derives from a person between 18 and 69 years old in good health. The CDR3 here reads CASSESGLAGDIQYF. The DNA reads as follows: TGTGCCAGCAGCGAATCGGGACTAGCGGGGGACATTCAGTACTTC.